This T cell receptor beta chain was documented in a study of lymphopenia after photon versus proton radiotherapy. Method: immunoSEQ multiplex PCR; TCRdb's copy keeps in-frame clones and lacks some. The sample gives about 7,300 clones, roughly four fifths of which show up once; less than 55% is in the top ten. Study-level results: Under photons, naive T cells and diversity fell while effector/memory populations rose. Larger post-nadir TCR diversity loss correlated inversely with survival in deceased patients. Survival link was tested only in deceased patients; proton benefit remains a possibility. Post-nadir diversity loss with photons came from oligoclonal expansion, particularly CD8+ Temra cells.

Concerning this clone itself: What it binds is unknown.

CDR1 and CDR2 from the germline V gene are LNHDA and SQIVND (reference sequence). This CDR3 is 13 amino acids long. V gave up 5 bases and J gave up 6 bases, with 11 bases separating them. This chain uses TRBV19 with TRBJ2-1, with D possibly being TRBD2 (5 bases). The specimen was peripheral blood, collected from a patient treated with photon-based radiotherapy. This sequence originates from a man under 40 with gastric cancer. DNA of the CDR3: TGTGCCAGTAGTTCGACTGGAGGCAATGAGCAGTTCTTC. This gives the protein CASSSTGGNEQFF. The complete variable domain, with remaining parts taken from reference TRBV19 and TRBJ2-1, reads DGGITQSPKYLFRKEGQNVTLSCEQNLNHDAMYWYRQDPGQGLRLIYYSQIVNDFQKGDIAEGYSVSREKKESFPLTVTSAQKNPTAFYLCASSSTGGNEQFFGPGTRLTVL.